The next 24 T cell receptor beta chains were all read from a single sample in a study of shared clonotypes between healthy human individuals. Clones were sequenced by immunoSEQ multiplex PCR, and TCRdb holds only the in-frame ones, with some missing. The sample lists over a million clones, about 84% occurring once. The sequenced sample consisted of memory CD4+ T cells from PBMCs. Subset: CD45RA-negative fraction. These receptors all stem from a man between 18 and 35 years old in good health. Some clones in this sample may be carry-over from other donors' samples.

This clone was observed a few times. Its ends do not fully match the called genes, so a read error is possible. This chain links TRBV6-5 with TRBJ1-2, with D perhaps TRBD1 (5 bases). CDR3 size: 13 residues. CDR1 is MNHEY and CDR2 is SVGAGI in the germline V gene. The CDR3 bases are TGCGCCAGCCAAAGGGGTTCTACGGACGGCTACACCTTC. Translation: CASQRGSTDGYTF.

The chain has TRBV18 and TRBJ2-1, with D perhaps matching TRBD2 (6 bases). CDR1 is KGHSH, CDR2 LQKENI, per germline. Deletions cut 1 base from V and 2 bases from J, with 12 bases between. The CDR3 contains 16 residues. CDR3 in amino acids: CASSPRRGGPYNEQFF. CDR3 in DNA: TGTGCCAGCTCACCACGGAGGGGAGGCCCCTACAATGAGCAGTTCTTC. Drawing the rest from reference TRBV18 and TRBJ2-1, the complete variable domain is NAGVMQNPRHLVRRRGQEARLRCSPMKGHSHVYWYRQLPEEGLKFMVYLQKENIIDESGMPKERFSAEFPKEGPSILRIQQVVRGDSAAYFCASSPRRGGPYNEQFFGPGTRLTVL.

This chain links TRBV18 with TRBJ1-1; TRBD1 matches at 7 bases. With 3 bases clipped from V and 6 bases from J, the junction kept 10 bases outside the gene matches. Germline CDR1 is KGHSH and CDR2 is LQKENI. The CDR3 length is 15 residues. The CDR3 loop is CASSPLGRGGSEAFF. For the CDR3, the DNA is TGTGCCAGCTCACCTCTGGGCAGGGGGGGATCTGAAGCTTTCTTT.

The rearrangement uses TRBV7-9 and TRBJ1-5; TRBD1 matches 7 bases. V gave up 5 bases and J gave up 5 bases; unmatched junction bases: 6. Germline CDR1 SEHNR, CDR2 FQNEAQ (reference sequence). The CDR3 length is 14 residues. Written as DNA, the CDR3 is TGTGCCAGCAGCCACGGACAGGATGATCAGCCCCAGCATTTT. Its translation: CASSHGQDDQPQHF.

This clone showed up just once. V is TRBV11-2 and J is TRBJ1-5; D gene uncertain. The germline CDR1 and CDR2 sequences are SGHAT and FQNNGV. The CDR3 has 16 amino acids. V lost 5 bases and J 0 bases, leaving 14 bases between the germline ends. In nucleotides, the CDR3 is TGTGCCAGCAGCAGCGGGTTAGGGCGTAGCAATCAGCCCCAGCATTTT. It specifies CASSSGLGRSNQPQHF.

The chain has TRBV29-1 and TRBJ1-1; D uncertain. The CDR3 extends over 14 amino acids. The V gene's germline CDR1 is SQVTM and CDR2 ANQGSEA. V lost 1 base, J lost 2 bases, and 11 bases lay in between. The CDR3 here is CSVEAWPGNTEAFF. CDR3 coding DNA: TGCAGCGTTGAAGCTTGGCCGGGTAACACTGAAGCTTTCTTT. Looking up the rest from reference TRBV29-1 and TRBJ1-1 gives the full variable domain: SAVISQKPSRDICQRGTSLTIQCQVDSQVTMMFWYRQQPGQSLTLIATANQGSEATYESGFVIDKFPISRPNLTFSTLTVSNMSPEDSSIYLCSVEAWPGNTEAFFGQGTRLTVV.

The rearrangement links TRBV5-4 to TRBJ1-4; D ambiguous. There are 14 residues in the CDR3. The V end was cut by 0 bases, the J end by 4 bases, with 7 bases between. The germline V gene has CDR1 SGHNT and CDR2 YYREEE (reference sequence). CDR3 sequence (DNA): TGTGCCAGCAGCTTGGCTGAGCGTAATGAAAAACTGTTTTTT. Translating it yields CASSLAERNEKLFF.

This chain links TRBV7-9 with TRBJ1-1; weak D call: TRBD1 (5 bases). V lost 6 bases and J lost 1, with 9 bases in between. CDR1 and CDR2 from the germline V gene are SEHNR and FQNEAQ (reference sequence). The CDR3 has 13 residues. The DNA of the CDR3 is TGTGCCAGCAGTCGACAGTGGAACACTGAAGCTTTCTTT. This translates into CASSRQWNTEAFF.

This clone has just one count. The rearrangement links TRBV6-5 to TRBJ1-2, with TRBD1 identical over 7 bases. V lost 6 bases to trimming and J lost 11 bases; unmatched junction nucleotides: 9. CDR1 and CDR2 (germline): MNHEY, SVGAGI. The CDR3 spans 12 residues. In DNA, the CDR3 is TGTGCCAGCAGGTCCGGGACAGAGAGGTACACCTTC. Its protein is CASRSGTERYTF.

J is TRBJ2-7 and V is TRBV5-1; D may be TRBD1 (6 bases). The length of the CDR3 is 13 residues. Germline CDR1 is SGHRS and CDR2 is YFSETQ. Trimming left V 2 bases short and J 4 bases short, with 10 bases between. The CDR3 nucleotides read TGCGCCAGCAGCTTCCAGGGGATTTACGAGCAGTACTTC. This translates into CASSFQGIYEQYF.

This clone was observed a few times. The chain has TRBV28 and TRBJ1-5; TRBD1 is a possible D gene (5 bases). Germline lookup yields CDR1 MDHEN and CDR2 SYDVKM. Trimming pared 2 bases from V and 4 bases from J, leaving 12 bases between. CDR3 length: 15 residues. Written as DNA, the CDR3 is TGTGCCAGCAGTTTAATCTCTTGGGGGAATCAGCCCCAGCATTTT. Its protein product is CASSLISWGNQPQHF.

Concerning this clone: Other DNA sequences in this specimen translate into the identical CDR3. The gene calls are TRBV5-1 and TRBJ1-2; TRBD1 aligns across 8 bases. This CDR3 spans 15 amino acids. The J segment lost 0 bases and the V segment lost 0 bases, leaving 1 base of the junction unmatched. Germline CDR1 and CDR2: SGHRS and YFSETQ. The CDR3 nucleotides read TGCGCCAGCAGCTTGGGACAGGGGTCTAACTATGGCTACACCTTC. Its protein is CASSLGQGSNYGYTF.

This clone was seen a handful of times. The chain combines TRBV21-1 with TRBJ2-7; the table's D call, TRBD1, has no DNA check behind it. TRBV21-1 has pseudogene status. The CDR3 contains 18 residues. The CDR3 region is CASSKDCLSTANFYEQYF. The CDR3 DNA reads TGTGCCAGCAGCAAAGACTGTCTAAGTACAGCTAACTTCTACGAGCAGTACTTC.

CDR3 residues: CASSQEWGSSTDTQYF. The CDR3, as DNA: TGTGCCAGCAGCCAAGAGTGGGGGTCTAGCACAGATACGCAGTATTTT. The chain couples TRBV14 to TRBJ2-3; D possibly uses TRBD1 or TRBD2 (5 bases each). The germline V gene has CDR1 SGHDN and CDR2 FVKESK. Between the trimmed V and J ends, which lost 0 bases and 0 bases, there was a span of 10 bases. The CDR3 contains 16 residues.

This clone was observed a few times. V gene TRBV6-1 combines with J gene TRBJ1-5, with a weak D call TRBD1 (5 bases). Germline loops: CDR1 MNHNS, CDR2 SASEGT. CDR3 size: 11 residues. Trimming removed 5 bases from V and 11 bases from J, with 10 bases in between. CDR3 in amino acids: CASSYQGSQHF. DNA of the CDR3: TGTGCCAGCAGTTACCAGGGTTCCCAGCATTTT.

The chain combines TRBV7-3 with TRBJ2-3, with D maybe TRBD1 (5 bases). The CDR3 totals 15 residues. V was shortened by 1 base and J by 2 bases, with 10 bases between the two germline ends. From germline, CDR1 is SGHTA and CDR2 FQGTGA. CDR3 coding DNA: TGTGCCAGCAGCTTAATCTCACAGGTCACAGATACGCAGTATTTT. It is translated as CASSLISQVTDTQYF.

This sequence joins TRBV7-3 and TRBJ1-3; D is perhaps TRBD1 (5 bases). Germline assignment: CDR1 SGHTA and CDR2 FQGTGA. V was pared by 5 bases and J by 4 bases, with 15 bases between. The CDR3 sequence is 15 residues long. CDR3 bases: TGTGCCAGCAGCACCCAGGGAGGCTCCGGAAACACCATATATTTT. Residues: CASSTQGGSGNTIYF.

In regard to this clone: The sample carries other DNA sequences with the same CDR3. The chain couples TRBV18 to TRBJ2-7; D uncertain. Germline-derived CDR1 and CDR2 are KGHSH and LQKENI. The V end lost 0 bases, the J end lost 1 base, and 7 bases lay between the germline ends. CDR3 length: 14 amino acids. The CDR3 loop reads CASSPPDGSYEQYF. The CDR3 DNA reads as TGTGCCAGCTCACCACCTGACGGTTCCTACGAGCAGTACTTC.

About this clone: Other DNA sequences in this specimen translate into the identical CDR3. The rearrangement links TRBV5-1 to TRBJ2-7; TRBD2 matches at 8 bases. Germline lookup yields CDR1 SGHRS and CDR2 YFSETQ. J gave up 0 bases and V 0 bases, and 2 bases lay outside the gene matches. The CDR3 spans 15 residues. The CDR3 nucleotides read TGCGCCAGCAGCTTGGTAGCGGGAAGCTCCTACGAGCAGTACTTC. This codes for CASSLVAGSSYEQYF.

The J gene is TRBJ2-1, the V gene TRBV7-2; D uncertain. V was clipped by 2 bases and J by 6 bases, with 8 bases between them. Per the germline V gene, CDR1 is SGHTA and CDR2 is FQGNSA. This CDR3 is 13 amino acids long. The CDR3 DNA reads TGTGCCAGCAGCTTATATAGAGGCAATGAGCAGTTCTTC. Encoded protein: CASSLYRGNEQFF.

The CDR3 DNA follows: TGTGCCAGCAGCTTAGTTCCGGACACTGAAGCTTTCTTT. Translated: CASSLVPDTEAFF. The V gene is TRBV5-5, the J gene TRBJ1-1; D is ambiguous. The CDR3 sequence is 13 residues long. Looked up from germline, CDR1 is SGHKS and CDR2 is YYEKEE (reference sequence). Trimming removed 2 bases at V and 3 bases at J, with 8 bases between. Drawing the rest from reference TRBV5-5 and TRBJ1-1, the complete variable domain is DAGVTQSPTHLIKTRGQQVTLRCSPISGHKSVSWYQQVLGQGPQFIFQYYEKEERGRGNFPDRFSARQFPNYSSELNVNALLLGDSALYLCASSLVPDTEAFFGQGTRLTVV.

The chain joins TRBV20-1 to TRBJ2-1; D unresolved. From germline, CDR1 is DFQATT and CDR2 SNEGSKA (reference sequence). Trimming took off 2 bases at V and 8 bases at J, with 4 bases between the two ends. The CDR3 is made up of 10 amino acids. The CDR3 here is CSARLDEQFF. The CDR3 DNA reads TGCAGTGCTAGACTGGATGAGCAGTTCTTC.

This chain uses TRBV9 with TRBJ1-2; a weak D match, TRBD1 (6 bases). The CDR3 totals 14 residues. Germline lookup yields CDR1 SGDLS and CDR2 YYNGEE. V dropped 3 bases and J dropped 5 bases, with 14 bases sitting between them. CDR3 nucleotide sequence: TGTGCCAGCAGCGCTTCAGGGGACGCGTATGGCTACACCTTC. Protein product: CASSASGDAYGYTF.

The chain employs TRBV4-1 and TRBJ1-1, with D perhaps matching TRBD1 (6 bases). CDR1 MGHRA and CDR2 YSYEKL come from the germline V gene. V lost 1 base and J 9 bases, leaving 15 bases between the germline ends. This CDR3 is built from 14 residues. The CDR3 region is CASSQGRQEPKAFF. CDR3 nucleotides: TGCGCCAGCAGCCAAGGTCGACAGGAGCCGAAAGCTTTCTTT.